These 12 T cell receptor beta chains came from one sample sequenced in a study of OX40 agonist ivuxolimab in advanced cancers. Libraries were constructed by the immunoSEQ multiplex PCR assay. TCRdb took over this immuneACCESS table, retaining in-frame rearrangements with V and J assigned. Such tables are incomplete; in checked studies, under half of the missing clones stem from an unresolved V gene, and the remainder is unexplained. The sample data list 9,500 to 15,000 clones, and roughly two thirds of these were observed just once. The ten largest clones take up 12% of the sample. The specimen was CD4+ or CD8+ T cells sorted from blood, collected in a trial of the OX40 agonist ivuxolimab. These receptor sequences come from an adult with an advanced solid tumor such as melanoma, head and neck, liver or kidney cancer.

The chain links TRBV28 to TRBJ2-2, with D perhaps matching TRBD1 (5 bases). The V and J ends lost 8 bases and 4 bases respectively, with 17 bases between them. The CDR3 sequence is 15 residues long. The germline CDR1 and CDR2 sequences are MDHEN and SYDVKM. DNA for the CDR3: TGTGCCAGCTCAAATCAGGGTTTAGGCACCGGGGAGCTGTTTTTT. It translates to CASSNQGLGTGELFF.

Regarding this clone: Other nucleotide sequences from this sample produce the same CDR3. This sequence joins TRBV19 and TRBJ1-5, with D possibly TRBD1 on 5 matching bases. Looked up from germline, CDR1 is LNHDA and CDR2 is SQIVND (reference sequence). CDR3 length: 14 residues. V lost 3 bases, J lost 0 bases, and 6 bases lay in between. The CDR3 DNA is TGTGCCAGTAGTATCAGGGATAGCAATCAGCCCCAGCATTTT. It encodes CASSIRDSNQPQHF.

This clone was counted a few times. The rearrangement uses TRBV11-2 and TRBJ2-7; D perhaps matches TRBD2 (6 bases). Trimming shortened V by 3 bases and J by 6 bases, and 9 bases separated the two germline ends. CDR1 SGHAT and CDR2 FQNNGV come from the germline V gene. The CDR3 has 12 residues. The CDR3 here is CASSFSGVEQYF. In DNA, the CDR3 is TGTGCCAGCAGCTTCTCGGGGGTCGAGCAGTACTTC.

The rearrangement uses TRBV27 and TRBJ2-5, with TRBD2 identical over 11 bases. Germline trimming cut 5 bases from V and 2 bases from J; bases unmatched to any gene: 4. The CDR3 is 15 amino acids. Germline-derived CDR1 and CDR2 are MNHEY and SMNVEV (reference sequence). The CDR3, as DNA: TGTGCCAGCAGTCCCCTAGCGGGAGGACAAGAGACCCAGTACTTC. Translating gives CASSPLAGGQETQYF.

The CDR3 nucleotides are TGTGCCATCAGTGAGCCGAACCCGAGGGGTGGCTACACCTTC. It yields the protein CAISEPNPRGGYTF. The chain has TRBV10-3 and TRBJ1-2, with D perhaps matching TRBD1 (5 bases). CDR1 is ENHRY, CDR2 SYGVKD, per germline. Trimming removed 2 bases at V and 7 bases at J, with 14 bases between. The CDR3 has 14 amino acids.

This chain connects TRBV29-1 to TRBJ1-2; D call uncertain. V lost 4 bases to trimming and J lost 5 bases, with 11 bases between them. Germline V gives CDR1 SQVTM, CDR2 ANQGSEA. CDR3 size: 12 residues. Here the CDR3 DNA reads TGCAGCGTTGCTTTGACGAATTATGGCTACACCTTC. Amino acid sequence: CSVALTNYGYTF.

This clone was recorded a few times. V and J are TRBV19 and TRBJ2-1, with no clear D. This CDR3 has 15 residues. Germline V gene lookup returns CDR1 LNHDA and CDR2 SQIVND (reference sequence). V shed 3 bases and J shed 0 bases, with 9 bases lying between them. The CDR3 reads CASSIYFSSYNEQFF. CDR3 bases: TGTGCCAGTAGTATCTACTTCTCCTCCTACAATGAGCAGTTCTTC.

A word on this clone: Other DNA sequences in the same sample also yield this CDR3. The chain combines TRBV9 with TRBJ2-7, with 7 bases lining up with TRBD2. The ends lost 0 bases at V and 3 bases at J; junction bases unmatched: 6. The CDR3 runs 15 residues. CDR1 is SGDLS and CDR2 is YYNGEE in the germline V gene. The CDR3 here is CASSVAAGDLYEQYF. DNA of the CDR3: TGTGCCAGCAGCGTAGCTGCGGGGGACCTCTACGAGCAGTACTTC.

V is TRBV7-9 and J is TRBJ2-7, with D perhaps matching TRBD1 or TRBD2 (6 bases each). Deletions cut 2 bases from V and 6 bases from J, with 17 bases between. Germline V gives CDR1 SEHNR, CDR2 FQNEAQ (reference sequence). The CDR3 consists of 15 residues. CDR3 residues: CASSLPPGHGSEQYF. The CDR3 DNA reads as TGTGCCAGCAGCTTACCCCCGGGACACGGGAGCGAGCAGTACTTC.

This clone has more than one count but fewer than ten. V is TRBV5-6 and J is TRBJ2-3; D is ambiguous. The CDR3 covers 18 residues. Trimming removed 0 bases at V and 2 bases at J, with 19 bases between. The germline gives CDR1 SGHDT, CDR2 YYEEEE. CDR3 sequence: CASSLEGVLPKNTDTQYF. DNA of the CDR3: TGTGCCAGCAGCTTGGAAGGCGTCCTTCCAAAGAACACAGATACGCAGTATTTT. The entire variable domain, with the rest obtained from reference TRBV5-6 and TRBJ2-3, is as follows: DAGVTQSPTHLIKTRGQQVTLRCSPKSGHDTVSWYQQALGQGPQFIFQYYEEEERQRGNFPDRFSGHQFPNYSSELNVNALLLGDSALYLCASSLEGVLPKNTDTQYFGPGTRLTVL.

The V call is TRBV7-9, the J call TRBJ2-4; 10 positions match TRBD2. Trimming cost V 5 bases and J 0 bases; bases outside gene matches: 13. This CDR3 contains 19 residues. Germline lookup yields CDR1 SEHNR and CDR2 FQNEAQ (reference sequence). The CDR3 is CASSPRTSGGPGAKNIQYF. The CDR3 DNA reads as TGTGCCAGCAGCCCCCGGACTAGCGGAGGCCCAGGAGCCAAAAACATTCAGTACTTC.

This clone was seen once. This chain joins TRBV5-4 and TRBJ2-7, with D possibly being TRBD2 (6 bases). Trimming removed 0 bases at V and 2 bases at J, with 9 bases between. There are 14 residues in the CDR3. Germline V lookup: CDR1 SGHNT, CDR2 YYREEE (reference sequence). Written as DNA, the CDR3 is TGTGCCAGCAGCTTGGGGGAGGCCACCTACGAGCAGTACTTC. Translating it yields CASSLGEATYEQYF.